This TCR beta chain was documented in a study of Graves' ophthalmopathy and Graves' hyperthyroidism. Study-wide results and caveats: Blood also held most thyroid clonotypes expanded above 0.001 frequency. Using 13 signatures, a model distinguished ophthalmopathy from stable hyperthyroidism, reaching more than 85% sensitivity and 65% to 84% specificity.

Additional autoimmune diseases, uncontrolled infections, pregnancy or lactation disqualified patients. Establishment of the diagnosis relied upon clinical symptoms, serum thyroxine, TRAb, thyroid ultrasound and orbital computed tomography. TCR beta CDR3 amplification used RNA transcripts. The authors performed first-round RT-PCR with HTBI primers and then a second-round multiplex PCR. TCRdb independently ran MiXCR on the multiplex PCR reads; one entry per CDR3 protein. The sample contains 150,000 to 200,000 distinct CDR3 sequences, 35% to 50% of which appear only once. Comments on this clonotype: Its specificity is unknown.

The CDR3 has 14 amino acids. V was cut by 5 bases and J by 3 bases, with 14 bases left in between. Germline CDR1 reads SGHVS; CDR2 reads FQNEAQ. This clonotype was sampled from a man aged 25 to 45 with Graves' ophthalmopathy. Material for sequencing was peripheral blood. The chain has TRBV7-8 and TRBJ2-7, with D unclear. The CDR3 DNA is TGTGCCAGCAGCCCCTTCGGGCAGAACTACGAGCAGTACTTC. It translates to CASSPFGQNYEQYF.